This TCR beta chain was identified in a study of Graves' ophthalmopathy and Graves' hyperthyroidism. Study details: The blood sample was drawn at first diagnosis and before any treatment.

This clonotype was observed a few times. RNA transcripts were the source from which TCR beta CDR3 regions were amplified. RT-PCR was first run with HTBI primers, then multiplex PCR in a second round. One entry per CDR3 protein, called by TCRdb with MiXCR from the multiplex PCR reads. The sample carries roughly 160,000 distinct CDR3 sequences, approximately 38% recorded once. The length of the CDR3 is 15 residues. The germline CDR1 and CDR2 sequences are MNHNS and SASEGT. V was pared by 7 bases and J by 1 base, with 16 bases between. The chain combines TRBV6-1 with TRBJ1-2; D call uncertain. The sequence was obtained from a middle-aged woman with Graves' ophthalmopathy. The sequencing input was peripheral blood. The CDR3 sequence is CASTDGGRSNYGYTF. The CDR3 DNA reads TGTGCCAGCACCGACGGTGGCAGGAGTAACTATGGCTACACCTTC.